Given below is one TCR beta chain in context. This CDR3 spans 13 amino acids. CDR1 and CDR2 (germline): SNHLY, FYNNEI. V trimming: 11 bases; J trimming: 7 bases; junction bases outside the gene matches: 12. This entry comes from a study of blood T cell repertoires in COVID-19. Overall study context: The samples span acute and convalescent COVID-19 from the United States, Italy and Spain. T cells, B-cell-depleted T cells, or PBMCs supplied cDNA or gDNA.

In the authors' methods: Nucleated cell number was recorded as an estimate derived from reference gene primer amplification. Profiled with immunoSEQ multiplex PCR; TCRdb holds only in-frame clones, not every one. V and J calls plus clone size are reproduced from that table; the DNA served to infer D and trimming. Here the sample spans fewer than 200,000 clones, 87% being singletons. The origin of this receptor is a woman in her fifties or sixties who had recovered from COVID-19. What was sequenced was peripheral blood. The J gene is TRBJ2-7, the V gene TRBV2; 9 nucleotides match TRBD1. CDR3 amino acids: CADRDRVVGEQYF. CDR3 bases: TGTGCCGACCGGGACAGGGTGGTCGGTGAGCAGTACTTC.